These 23 T cell receptor beta chains share one sample of origin, sequenced in a study of blood T cell repertoires in COVID-19. The assay was immunoSEQ multiplex PCR, and TCRdb's table has in-frame clones only and misses some. This sample has roughly 160,000 clones, with 83% found just once. The specimen was peripheral blood. All receptors come from a woman at least 80 years old with acute or convalescent COVID-19.

The V and J genes are TRBV27 and TRBJ1-2; TRBD1 might be the D (6 bases). Trimming shortened V by 0 bases and J by 7 bases, and 9 bases separated the two germline ends. The germline V gene has CDR1 MNHEY and CDR2 SMNVEV (reference sequence). The CDR3 is 13 amino acids. CDR3 bases: TGTGCCAGCAGTTTATCTGGGGGCGTTGGCTACACCTTC. This gives the protein CASSLSGGVGYTF.

The J gene is TRBJ1-2, the V gene TRBV9; no reliable D call. V was clipped by 5 bases and J by 8 bases, with 10 bases between them. CDR1 is SGDLS, CDR2 YYNGEE, per germline. This CDR3 region has 11 residues. CDR3 protein: CASRGPGGYTF. In DNA form, the CDR3 reads TGTGCCAGCAGGGGCCCTGGGGGCTACACCTTC.

The chain links TRBV2 to TRBJ2-7; TRBD1 agrees at 9 bases. Germline values: CDR1 SNHLY, CDR2 FYNNEI. Germline trimming cut 4 bases from V and 5 bases from J; bases unmatched to any gene: 6. The CDR3 is 14 residues long. The CDR3 region has the DNA TGTGCCAGCAGTGGATTACAGGGGGCCCACGAGCAGTACTTC. Amino acids: CASSGLQGAHEQYF.

The J gene is TRBJ2-1, the V gene TRBV10-3; unclear D gene. Germline V gene lookup returns CDR1 ENHRY and CDR2 SYGVKD. The CDR3 sequence is 12 residues long. Between the trimmed V and J ends, which lost 6 bases and 5 bases, there was a span of 8 bases. CDR3 sequence (DNA): TGTGCCATCAGGAAGGAGAACAATGAGCAGTTCTTC. This codes for CAIRKENNEQFF.

This sequence joins TRBV19 and TRBJ1-4; D not certain. There are 14 residues in the CDR3. Trimming removed 6 bases at V and 6 bases at J, with 14 bases between. Germline V gene data show CDR1 as LNHDA and CDR2 as SQIVND (reference sequence). In DNA form, the CDR3 reads TGTGCCAGTAGCGACGGGTCTCGAGATGAAAAACTGTTTTTT. Translated, it gives CASSDGSRDEKLFF. Using reference TRBV19 and TRBJ1-4 for the parts outside the CDR3, the full variable domain is DGGITQSPKYLFRKEGQNVTLSCEQNLNHDAMYWYRQDPGQGLRLIYYSQIVNDFQKGDIAEGYSVSREKKESFPLTVTSAQKNPTAFYLCASSDGSRDEKLFFGSGTQLSVL.

The rearrangement uses TRBV13 and TRBJ1-1; D unresolved. CDR1 and CDR2 (germline): PRHDT, FYEKMQ (reference sequence). This CDR3 has 14 residues. Trimming removed 8 bases at V and 3 bases at J, with 16 bases between. CDR3 DNA: TGTGCCAGCGAGAGGGTAGCCTACTACACTGAAGCTTTCTTT. It yields the protein CASERVAYYTEAFF.

As concerns this clone: At one of its ends the junction is not consistent with the germline gene, which may arise from a read error. V and J are TRBV7-2 and TRBJ2-7; 16 bases align to TRBD2. Germline CDR1 and CDR2: SGHTA and FQGNSA. The CDR3 is made up of 14 amino acids. CDR3 DNA sequence: TGTGCCAGCAGCTGGGGACTAGCGGGGGGGAGCGCTATCTTC. Amino acid sequence: CASSWGLAGGSAIF.

This clone was observed once. J is TRBJ2-3 and V is TRBV7-2; D possibly corresponds to TRBD2 (6 bases). The germline V and J ends were trimmed by 6 bases and 2 bases, with 15 bases remaining between them. The CDR3 is made up of 15 amino acids. Germline lookup yields CDR1 SGHTA and CDR2 FQGNSA. DNA of the CDR3: TGTGCCAGCAGATTTAGCGGACTTGACACAGATACGCAGTATTTT. Translation gives CASRFSGLDTDTQYF.

The rearrangement links TRBV7-2 to TRBJ1-2; TRBD1 matches at 9 bases. Germline loops: CDR1 SGHTA, CDR2 FQGNSA. This CDR3 contains 15 residues. Germline trimming cut 6 bases from V and 7 bases from J; bases unmatched to any gene: 12. The chain's CDR3 is CASSSGPDRGGGYTF. CDR3 coding DNA: TGTGCCAGCAGTTCAGGCCCGGACAGGGGCGGTGGCTACACCTTC.

The chain uses TRBV6-6 and TRBJ1-5; 7 bases map to TRBD1. The CDR3 spans 13 residues. The ends lost 7 bases at V and 5 bases at J; junction bases unmatched: 5. Germline-derived CDR1 and CDR2 are MNHNY and SVGAGI (reference sequence). The CDR3 nucleotides are TGTGCCAGCACCTGGGACAGAGATCAGCCCCAGCATTTT. It specifies CASTWDRDQPQHF.

This clone was seen just once. This rearrangement joins TRBV19 to TRBJ1-5; TRBD1 is a possible D gene (5 bases). Germline V gene sequence: CDR1 LNHDA, CDR2 SQIVND (reference sequence). Trimming pared 7 bases from V and 7 bases from J, leaving 17 bases between. This CDR3 is built from 14 residues. CDR3: CASTSPGQVQPQHF. The CDR3 DNA reads TGTGCCAGTACTTCCCCAGGACAAGTACAGCCCCAGCATTTT.

This chain joins TRBV12-3 or TRBV12-4 and TRBJ1-1; D perhaps matches TRBD1 (5 bases). The V end lost 5 bases, the J end lost 5 bases, and 12 bases lay between the germline ends. This CDR3 is 13 amino acids long. The CDR3 sequence: CASSPQGWTEAFF. The CDR3 nucleotides are TGTGCCAGCAGTCCCCAGGGTTGGACTGAAGCTTTCTTT.

The CDR3, as DNA: TGTGCCAGCAGCCCAATCGACAGTAGATTGTCCGGGGAGCTGTTTTTT. This gives the protein CASSPIDSRLSGELFF. The chain has TRBV3-1 (or the pseudogene TRBV3-2) and TRBJ2-2, with D tentatively TRBD1 (5 bases). Germline CDR1 reads LGHDT; CDR2 reads YNNKEL (reference sequence). V lost 4 bases, J lost 6 bases, and 18 bases lay in between. The CDR3 has 16 amino acids.

The chain is built from TRBV5-4 and TRBJ2-3, with D unresolved. V lost 0 bases to trimming and J lost 2 bases, with 7 bases between them. Germline V gene data show CDR1 as SGHNT and CDR2 as YYREEE (reference sequence). The CDR3 spans 14 residues. The CDR3: CASSLGISTDTQYF. Written as DNA, the CDR3 is TGTGCCAGCAGCTTGGGTATCTCCACAGATACGCAGTATTTT.

V gene TRBV5-1 combines with J gene TRBJ2-7; 8 nucleotides align to TRBD2. With 2 bases clipped from V and 2 bases from J, the junction kept 6 bases outside the gene matches. Germline CDR1 reads SGHRS; CDR2 reads YFSETQ. This CDR3 contains 15 residues. CDR3 in DNA: TGCGCCAGCAGCTTCCTCGGGACTAGTGCCTACGAGCAGTACTTC. Its translation: CASSFLGTSAYEQYF.

Here the CDR3 reads CASSFWGGVSGELFF. The CDR3 DNA reads TGTGCCAGCAGCTTTTGGGGGGGAGTCTCCGGGGAGCTGTTTTTT. This chain uses TRBV5-6 with TRBJ2-2; 7 nucleotides line up with TRBD2. Germline V gene lookup returns CDR1 SGHDT and CDR2 YYEEEE. This CDR3 comprises 15 residues. The V gene end was trimmed by 2 bases and the J gene end by 6 bases; junction bases not matched to a gene: 7.

V and J are TRBV6-6 and TRBJ2-7, with 9 bases lining up with TRBD1. This CDR3 contains 13 residues. V was pared by 4 bases and J by 5 bases, with 3 bases of the junction left unmatched. Germline CDR1 reads MNHNY; CDR2 reads SVGAGI (reference sequence). CDR3 coding DNA: TGTGCCAGCAGTTCGGACAGGGGTCACGAGCAGTACTTC. Translation gives CASSSDRGHEQYF.

The chain uses TRBV3-1 (or the pseudogene TRBV3-2) and TRBJ1-1; D call uncertain. Looked up from germline, CDR1 is LGHDT and CDR2 is YNNKEL (reference sequence). The length of the CDR3 is 14 residues. Trimming took off 4 bases at V and 0 bases at J, with 9 bases between the two ends. CDR3 in DNA: TGTGCCAGCAGCCGAGAAACGGTGAACACTGAAGCTTTCTTT. As protein: CASSRETVNTEAFF.

This clone appeared a single time. This rearrangement joins TRBV28 to TRBJ1-4, with D uncertain. Germline-derived CDR1 and CDR2 are MDHEN and SYDVKM. The CDR3 has 15 amino acids. V lost 1 base, J lost 5 bases, and 11 bases lay in between. This CDR3 is CASSLLTGWNEKLFF. CDR3 nucleotides: TGTGCCAGCAGTTTATTGACTGGATGGAATGAAAAACTGTTTTTT.

The V gene is TRBV12-3 or TRBV12-4, the J gene TRBJ2-3; 7 bases line up with TRBD1. J was trimmed by 3 bases and V by 7 bases; bases with no gene match: 4. There are 13 residues in the CDR3. The CDR3 sequence is CASNDRVTDTQYF. The CDR3 nucleotides read TGTGCCAGCAATGACAGGGTAACAGATACGCAGTATTTT.

This clone was seen a handful of times. The chain has TRBV10-1 and TRBJ1-2; D is uncertain. CDR1 is WNHNN, CDR2 SYGVQD, per germline (reference sequence). This CDR3 comprises 19 residues. V lost 1 base and J 4 bases, leaving 25 bases between the germline ends. The CDR3 region has the DNA TGCGCCAGCAGTGAGTTTACCGACTACACCACCTCGGTCAGCTATGGCTACACCTTC. The encoded protein is CASSEFTDYTTSVSYGYTF.

This clone appeared once. The rearrangement links TRBV4-3 to TRBJ2-2; D is undetermined. In germline, CDR1 is LGHNA, CDR2 YSLEER. CDR3 size: 15 residues. V lost 0 bases, J lost 3 bases, and 8 bases lay in between. DNA of the CDR3: TGCGCCAGCAGCCAAGAGAGGCGGTACACCGGGGAGCTGTTTTTT. Its translation is CASSQERRYTGELFF.

The chain has TRBV10-3 and TRBJ1-4, with D possibly TRBD1 on 5 matching bases. CDR3 length equals 14 residues. Trimming shortened V by 9 bases and J by 6 bases, and 17 bases separated the two germline ends. The germline CDR1 and CDR2 sequences are ENHRY and SYGVKD. The CDR3 DNA sequence: TGTGCCATTAGAGACAGCCGCACAGATGAAAAACTGTTTTTT. Its protein is CAIRDSRTDEKLFF.